This T cell receptor (beta chain) was identified in a study of blood T cell repertoires in COVID-19. Across the whole study: PBMCs, B-cell-depleted T cells, or T cells provided the cDNA or gDNA that made up the material.

Assay: immunoSEQ multiplex PCR; the TCRdb copy retains only in-frame clones and omits some. The sample contains around 180,000 clones, 85% of which appear only once. The CDR3 has 17 amino acids. The receptor was isolated from a person aged 70 to 80 with COVID-19, enrolled during active disease. The genes are TRBV21-1 and TRBJ2-7; the table's D gene call, TRBD1, was not cross checked with the DNA. TRBV21-1 is a recognized pseudogene. The sample was peripheral blood. The CDR3 protein is CASSKFGWTGGSREQYF. The CDR3 DNA reads as TGTGCCAGCAGCAAATTCGGGTGGACAGGAGGGTCTCGGGAGCAGTACTTC.